This T cell receptor beta chain was captured in a study of blood T cell repertoires in COVID-19. Study at large: COVID-19 samples collected from the United States, Italy and Spain covered acute and convalescent phases. T cells, B-cell-depleted T cells, or PBMCs provided the cDNA or gDNA that served as material.

This CDR3 spans 14 amino acids. From germline, CDR1 is MDHEN and CDR2 SYDVKM. The junction had 3 bases not matched to a gene; V was cut back by 2 bases and J by 6 bases. Original data processing: Estimates of nucleated cell counts were drawn from the amplification of reference gene primers. Assay used: immunoSEQ multiplex PCR; TCRdb lists only in-frame clones, some missing. D and trimming were read from the DNA, whereas the V and J calls and clone size are those reported in that table. Of about 260,000 clones listed, around four fifths are singletons. The specimen sequenced was peripheral blood. The receptor was isolated from a man aged 55 to 69 who had recovered from COVID-19. The rearrangement uses TRBV28 and TRBJ1-5, with 8 bases that match TRBD1. This chain's CDR3 is CASSLQGAGQPQHF. As DNA, the CDR3 is TGTGCCAGCAGTTTACAGGGGGCAGGTCAGCCCCAGCATTTT.